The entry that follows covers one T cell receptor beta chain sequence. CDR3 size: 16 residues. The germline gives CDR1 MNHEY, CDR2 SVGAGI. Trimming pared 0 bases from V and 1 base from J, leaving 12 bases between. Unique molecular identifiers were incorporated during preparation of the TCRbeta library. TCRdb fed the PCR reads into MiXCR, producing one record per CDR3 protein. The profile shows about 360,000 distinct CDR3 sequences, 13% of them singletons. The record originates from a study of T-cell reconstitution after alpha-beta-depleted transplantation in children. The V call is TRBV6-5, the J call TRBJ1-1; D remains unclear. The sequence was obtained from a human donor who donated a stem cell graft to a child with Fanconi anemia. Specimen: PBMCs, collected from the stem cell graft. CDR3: CASSYSIGYENTEAFF. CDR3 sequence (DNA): TGTGCCAGCAGTTACTCGATCGGGTACGAGAACACTGAAGCTTTCTTT.